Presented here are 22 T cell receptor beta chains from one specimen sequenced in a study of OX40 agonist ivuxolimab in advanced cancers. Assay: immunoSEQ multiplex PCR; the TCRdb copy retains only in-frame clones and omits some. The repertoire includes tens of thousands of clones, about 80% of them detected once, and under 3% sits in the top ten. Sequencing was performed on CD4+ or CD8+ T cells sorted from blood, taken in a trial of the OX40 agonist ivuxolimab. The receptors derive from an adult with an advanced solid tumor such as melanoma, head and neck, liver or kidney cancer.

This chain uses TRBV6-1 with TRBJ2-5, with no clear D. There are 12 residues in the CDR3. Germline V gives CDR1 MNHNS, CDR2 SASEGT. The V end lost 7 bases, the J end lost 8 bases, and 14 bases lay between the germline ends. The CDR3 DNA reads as TGTGCCAGCACGTATTTCAGCCTAACCCAGTACTTC. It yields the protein CASTYFSLTQYF.

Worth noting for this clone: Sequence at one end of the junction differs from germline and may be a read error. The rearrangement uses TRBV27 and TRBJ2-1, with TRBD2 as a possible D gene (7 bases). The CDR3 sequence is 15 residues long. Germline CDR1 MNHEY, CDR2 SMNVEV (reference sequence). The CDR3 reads CASSSAGVGANEQFF. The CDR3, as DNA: TGTGCCAGTAGTTCTGCGGGAGTGGGGGCAAATGAGCAGTTCTTC.

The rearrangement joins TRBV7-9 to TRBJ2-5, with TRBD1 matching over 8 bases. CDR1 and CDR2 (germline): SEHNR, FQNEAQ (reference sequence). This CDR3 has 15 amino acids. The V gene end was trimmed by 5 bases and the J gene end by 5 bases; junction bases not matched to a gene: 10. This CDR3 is CASSGRTGTGETQYF. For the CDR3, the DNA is TGTGCCAGCAGCGGACGGACAGGGACGGGGGAGACCCAGTACTTC.

In nucleotides, the CDR3 is TGTGCCAGCAGCCTAGGACAGGGGGCTGGGGCAGATACGCAGTATTTT. Protein product: CASSLGQGAGADTQYF. The chain uses TRBV5-4 and TRBJ2-3, with TRBD1 identical over 11 bases. CDR3 size: 16 residues. The V segment lost 4 bases and the J segment 4 bases; nucleotides outside the gene matches: 8. Germline V gene data show CDR1 as SGHNT and CDR2 as YYREEE (reference sequence).

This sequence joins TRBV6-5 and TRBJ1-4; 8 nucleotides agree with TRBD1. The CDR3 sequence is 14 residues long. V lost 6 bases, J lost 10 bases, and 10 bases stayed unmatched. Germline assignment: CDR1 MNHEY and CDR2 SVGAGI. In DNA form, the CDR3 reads TGTGCCAGCAGAAATGGACAGGGCGGGGGAAAACTGTTTTTT. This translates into CASRNGQGGGKLFF.

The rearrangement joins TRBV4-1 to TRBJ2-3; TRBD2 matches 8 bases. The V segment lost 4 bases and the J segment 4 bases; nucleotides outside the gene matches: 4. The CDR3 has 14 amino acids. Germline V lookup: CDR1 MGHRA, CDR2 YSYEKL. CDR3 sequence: CASSLTGLADTQYF. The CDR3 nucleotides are TGCGCCAGCAGCCTCACGGGACTAGCAGATACGCAGTATTTT.

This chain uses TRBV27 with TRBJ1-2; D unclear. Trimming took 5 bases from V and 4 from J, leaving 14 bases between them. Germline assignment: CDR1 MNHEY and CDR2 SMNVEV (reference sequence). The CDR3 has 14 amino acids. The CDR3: CASSPQQWSYGYTF. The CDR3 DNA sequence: TGTGCCAGCAGTCCACAGCAGTGGTCCTATGGCTACACCTTC.

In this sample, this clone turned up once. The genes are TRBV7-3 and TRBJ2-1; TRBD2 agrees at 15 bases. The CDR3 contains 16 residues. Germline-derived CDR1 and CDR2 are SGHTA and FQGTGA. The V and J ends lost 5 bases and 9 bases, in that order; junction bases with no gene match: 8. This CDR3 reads CASSLGTSGGQGEQFF. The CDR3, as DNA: TGTGCCAGCAGCCTGGGGACTAGCGGGGGGCAGGGTGAGCAGTTCTTC. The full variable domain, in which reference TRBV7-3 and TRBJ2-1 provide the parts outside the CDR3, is GAGVSQTPSNKVTEKGKYVELRCDPISGHTALYWYRQSLGQGPEFLIYFQGTGAADDSGLPNDRFFAVRPEGSVSTLKIQRTERGDSAVYLCASSLGTSGGQGEQFFGPGTRLTVL.

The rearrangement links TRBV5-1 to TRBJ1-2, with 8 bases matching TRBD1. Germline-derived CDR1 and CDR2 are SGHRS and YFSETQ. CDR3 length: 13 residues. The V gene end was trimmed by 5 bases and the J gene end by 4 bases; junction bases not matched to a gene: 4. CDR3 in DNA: TGCGCCAGCAGGAACGACAGGGGCTATGGCTACACCTTC. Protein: CASRNDRGYGYTF.

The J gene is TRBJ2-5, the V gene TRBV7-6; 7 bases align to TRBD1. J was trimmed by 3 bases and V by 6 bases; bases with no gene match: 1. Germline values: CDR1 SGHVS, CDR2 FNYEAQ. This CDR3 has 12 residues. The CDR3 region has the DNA TGTGCCAGCAGGGACAGGAAAGAGACCCAGTACTTC. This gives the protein CASRDRKETQYF.

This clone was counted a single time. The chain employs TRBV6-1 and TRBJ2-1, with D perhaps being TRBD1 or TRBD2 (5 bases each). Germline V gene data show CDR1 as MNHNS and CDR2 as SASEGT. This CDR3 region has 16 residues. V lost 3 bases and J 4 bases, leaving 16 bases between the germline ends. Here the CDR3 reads CASSESFGTIYNEQFF. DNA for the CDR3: TGTGCCAGCAGTGAGAGTTTCGGGACCATTTACAATGAGCAGTTCTTC.

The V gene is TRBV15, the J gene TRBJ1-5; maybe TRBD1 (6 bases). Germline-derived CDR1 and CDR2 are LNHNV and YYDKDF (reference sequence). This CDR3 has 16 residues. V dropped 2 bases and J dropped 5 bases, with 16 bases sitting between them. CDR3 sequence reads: CATSRKATGEDQPQHF. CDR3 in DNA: TGTGCCACCAGCAGAAAGGCGACAGGAGAGGATCAGCCCCAGCATTTT.

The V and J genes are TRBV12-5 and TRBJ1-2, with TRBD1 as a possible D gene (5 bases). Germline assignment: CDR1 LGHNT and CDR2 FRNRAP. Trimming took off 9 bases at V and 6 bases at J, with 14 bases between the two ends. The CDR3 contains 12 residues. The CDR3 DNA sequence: TGTGCTAGCGGCTCCAGGGTAGATGGCTACACCTTC. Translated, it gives CASGSRVDGYTF.

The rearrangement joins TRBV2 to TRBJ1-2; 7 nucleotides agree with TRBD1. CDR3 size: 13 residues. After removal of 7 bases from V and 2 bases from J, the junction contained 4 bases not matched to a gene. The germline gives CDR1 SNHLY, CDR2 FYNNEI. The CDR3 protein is CASTGGGNYGYTF. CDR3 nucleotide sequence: TGTGCCAGCACAGGGGGAGGGAACTATGGCTACACCTTC. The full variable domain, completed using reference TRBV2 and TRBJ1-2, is EPEVTQTPSHQVTQMGQEVILRCVPISNHLYFYWYRQILGQKVEFLVSFYNNEISEKSEIFDDQFSVERPDGSNFTLKIRSTKLEDSAMYFCASTGGGNYGYTFGSGTRLTVV.

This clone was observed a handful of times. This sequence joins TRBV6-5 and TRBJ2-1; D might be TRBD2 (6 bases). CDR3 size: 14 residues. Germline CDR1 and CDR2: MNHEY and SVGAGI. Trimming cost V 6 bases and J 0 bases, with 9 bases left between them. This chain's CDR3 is CASSRGSSYNEQFF. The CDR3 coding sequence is TGTGCCAGCAGCCGGGGGAGCTCCTACAATGAGCAGTTCTTC.

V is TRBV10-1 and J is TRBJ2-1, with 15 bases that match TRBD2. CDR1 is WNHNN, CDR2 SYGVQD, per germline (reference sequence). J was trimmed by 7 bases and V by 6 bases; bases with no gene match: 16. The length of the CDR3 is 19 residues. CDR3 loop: CASRSGLAGGPSRTNEQFF. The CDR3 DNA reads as TGCGCCAGCAGGAGCGGACTAGCGGGGGGGCCCTCTAGAACGAATGAGCAGTTCTTC.

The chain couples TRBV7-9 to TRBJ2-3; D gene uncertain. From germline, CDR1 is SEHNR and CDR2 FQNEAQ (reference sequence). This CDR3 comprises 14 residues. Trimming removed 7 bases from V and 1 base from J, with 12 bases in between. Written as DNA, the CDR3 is TGTGCCAGCACGCCAGGCAGGCGCACAGATACGCAGTATTTT. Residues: CASTPGRRTDTQYF. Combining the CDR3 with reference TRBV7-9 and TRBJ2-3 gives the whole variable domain DTGVSQNPRHKITKRGQNVTFRCDPISEHNRLYWYRQTLGQGPEFLTYFQNEAQLEKSRLLSDRFSAERPKGSFSTLEIQRTEQGDSAMYLCASTPGRRTDTQYFGPGTRLTVL.

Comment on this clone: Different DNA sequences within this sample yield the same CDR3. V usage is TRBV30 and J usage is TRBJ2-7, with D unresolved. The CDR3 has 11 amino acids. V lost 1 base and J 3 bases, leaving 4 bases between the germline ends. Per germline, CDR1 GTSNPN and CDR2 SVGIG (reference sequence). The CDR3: CAWSGGYEQYF. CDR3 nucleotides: TGTGCCTGGAGTGGTGGCTACGAGCAGTACTTC.

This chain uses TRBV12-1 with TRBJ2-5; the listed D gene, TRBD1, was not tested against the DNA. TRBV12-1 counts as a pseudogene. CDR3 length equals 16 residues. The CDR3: CASSFLQQGGQETQYF. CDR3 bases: TGTGCCAGCAGCTTTCTCCAACAGGGGGGCCAAGAGACCCAGTACTTC.

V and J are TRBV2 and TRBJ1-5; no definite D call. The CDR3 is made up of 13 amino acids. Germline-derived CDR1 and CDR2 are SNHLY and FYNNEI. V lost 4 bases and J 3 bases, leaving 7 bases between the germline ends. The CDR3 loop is CASSVFSNQPQHF. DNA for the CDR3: TGTGCCAGCAGTGTTTTTTCCAATCAGCCCCAGCATTTT. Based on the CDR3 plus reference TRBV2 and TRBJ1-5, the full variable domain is EPEVTQTPSHQVTQMGQEVILRCVPISNHLYFYWYRQILGQKVEFLVSFYNNEISEKSEIFDDQFSVERPDGSNFTLKIRSTKLEDSAMYFCASSVFSNQPQHFGDGTRLSIL.

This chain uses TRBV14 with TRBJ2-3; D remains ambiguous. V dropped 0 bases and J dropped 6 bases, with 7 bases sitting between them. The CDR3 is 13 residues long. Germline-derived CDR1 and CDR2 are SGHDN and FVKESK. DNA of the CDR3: TGTGCCAGCAGCCAAGACCTTAGGGATACGCAGTATTTT. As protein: CASSQDLRDTQYF.

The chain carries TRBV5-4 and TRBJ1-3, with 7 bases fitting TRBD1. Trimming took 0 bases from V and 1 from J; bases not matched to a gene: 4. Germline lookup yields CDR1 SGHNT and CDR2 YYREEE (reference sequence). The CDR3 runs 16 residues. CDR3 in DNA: TGTGCCAGCAGCTTGGGGGGACAGCTATCTGGAAACACCATATATTTT. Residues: CASSLGGQLSGNTIYF.